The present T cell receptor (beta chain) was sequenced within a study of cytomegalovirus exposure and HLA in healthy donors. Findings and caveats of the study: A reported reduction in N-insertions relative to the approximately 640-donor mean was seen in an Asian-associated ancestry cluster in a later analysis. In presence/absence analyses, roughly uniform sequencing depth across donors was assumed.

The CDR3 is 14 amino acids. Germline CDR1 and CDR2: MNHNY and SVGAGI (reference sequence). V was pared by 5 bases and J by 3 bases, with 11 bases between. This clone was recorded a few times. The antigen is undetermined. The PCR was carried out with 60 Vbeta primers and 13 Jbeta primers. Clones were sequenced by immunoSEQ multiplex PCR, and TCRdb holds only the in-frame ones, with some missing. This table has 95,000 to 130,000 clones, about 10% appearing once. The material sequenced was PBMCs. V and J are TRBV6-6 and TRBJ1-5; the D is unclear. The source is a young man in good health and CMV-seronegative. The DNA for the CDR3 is TGTGCCAGCAGTCCTCGGGGTTCCAATCAGCCCCAGCATTTT. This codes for CASSPRGSNQPQHF.